Included here is one T cell receptor beta chain sequence, with context. Measured with immunoSEQ multiplex PCR; TCRdb has only the in-frame clones, and not every one. Of hundreds of thousands of clones listed, approximately 84% were seen once; the top ten hold 7.9%. This sample was taken from a study of blood T cell repertoires in COVID-19. Study summary: T cells, B-cell-depleted T cells, or PBMCs provided the cDNA or gDNA that served as material.

The specimen sequenced was peripheral blood. This TCR was sampled from a woman of 80 years or more with acute or convalescent COVID-19.

The CDR3 sequence: CASSQDRGVSSGSYHEQFF. DNA of the CDR3: TGCGCCAGCAGCCAAGATAGGGGCGTGTCTAGCGGGAGCTATCATGAGCAGTTCTTC. J is TRBJ2-1 and V is TRBV4-1; 10 nucleotides agree with TRBD2. Trimming at V came to 0 bases and at J to 8 bases, leaving 16 bases not matched to a gene. Germline CDR1 is MGHRA and CDR2 is YSYEKL. The CDR3 loop spans 19 amino acids.